These 19 T cell receptor beta chains came from one sample sequenced in a study of T cells in Graves' hyperthyroidism and ophthalmopathy (dated by TCRdb to between 2019 and 2020). Libraries were prepared through multiplex PCR. Instrument on record: Illumina HiSeq 2000. Amplification of TCR beta CDR3 regions was carried out from RNA transcripts. The TCR CDR3 was subjected to a first round of RT-PCR using the HTBI primer set and the Qiagen OneStep RT-PCR kit. TCRdb reprocessed the public reads (quality trimming at Q25 with fastp, clone calling with MiXCR) and kept in-frame beta chains. A single entry per CDR3 protein holds the most common genes and DNA from its merged rows. This sample holds 500,000 to 650,000 distinct CDR3 sequences; 15% to 20% were observed only once. Under 20% of the sample is held by the ten biggest clonotypes. Specimen: blood. The origin of the receptors is a woman aged 18 to 35 with Graves' ophthalmopathy.

There are many counts of this clonotype. The CDR3 reads CASTPGLYQPQHF. CDR3 DNA: TGTGCCAGCACTCCTGGTTTGTATCAGCCCCAGCATTTT. The chain carries TRBV28 and TRBJ1-5; D is unresolved. V was cut by 7 bases and J by 5 bases, with 12 bases left in between. The germline V gene encodes CDR1 MDHEN and CDR2 SYDVKM. This CDR3 has 13 amino acids.

This clonotype appeared many times. V is TRBV18 and J is TRBJ1-1; 8 nucleotides line up with TRBD1. Germline trimming cut 6 bases from V and 11 bases from J; bases unmatched to any gene: 8. Germline CDR1 KGHSH, CDR2 LQKENI. This CDR3 spans 12 amino acids. The CDR3 DNA reads as TGTGCCAGCTCGGCGTACCAGGGGGCTGCTTTCTTT. As protein: CASSAYQGAAFF.

CDR3 DNA: TGTGCCACCAGCAGAGTAGGGAGACAGGGGCAGGAAAAACTGTTTTTT. This sequence encodes CATSRVGRQGQEKLFF. This chain connects TRBV15 to TRBJ1-4, with 8 bases that match TRBD1. The germline CDR1 and CDR2 sequences are LNHNV and YYDKDF (reference sequence). CDR3 size: 16 residues. Germline trimming cut 1 base from V and 8 bases from J; bases unmatched to any gene: 9.

This clonotype has a count of ten or more. V usage is TRBV19 and J usage is TRBJ1-4; D might be TRBD1 (6 bases). The CDR3 has 15 amino acids. V was shortened by 6 bases and J by 4 bases, with 15 bases between the two germline ends. Per germline, CDR1 LNHDA and CDR2 SQIVND (reference sequence). The CDR3 DNA reads as TGTGCCAGTAGGAGGTCGGGACAATTTAATGAAAAACTGTTTTTT. Translated: CASRRSGQFNEKLFF.

The gene calls are TRBV7-9 and TRBJ1-2; no definite D call. The CDR3 runs 15 residues. The germline V gene encodes CDR1 SEHNR and CDR2 FQNEAQ (reference sequence). Trimming took 1 base from V and 3 from J, leaving 12 bases between them. For the CDR3, the DNA is TGTGCCAGCAGCTTAGGACCTGGGTTTCACTATGGCTACACCTTC. Its translation is CASSLGPGFHYGYTF.

The chain has TRBV19 and TRBJ1-1; 9 bases are shared with TRBD1. The germline gives CDR1 LNHDA, CDR2 SQIVND (reference sequence). Trimming cost V 7 bases and J 6 bases; bases outside gene matches: 9. The CDR3 length is 14 residues. The CDR3 sequence: CASTTPGTGPEAFF. The CDR3 coding sequence is TGTGCCAGTACCACCCCCGGGACAGGGCCTGAAGCTTTCTTT.

V usage is TRBV20-1 and J usage is TRBJ2-3; perhaps TRBD1 as D (8 bases). This CDR3 contains 16 residues. From germline, CDR1 is DFQATT and CDR2 SNEGSKA (reference sequence). Trimming left V 4 bases short and J 2 bases short, with 19 bases between. CDR3 loop: CSATGTGAGNTDTQYF. The CDR3, as DNA: TGCAGTGCTACCGGGACAGGAGCGGGGAACACAGATACGCAGTATTTT.

The chain is built from TRBV7-6 and TRBJ2-5, with a weak D call TRBD2 (5 bases). Trimming cost V 5 bases and J 2 bases, with 9 bases left between them. The CDR3 covers 13 residues. CDR1 SGHVS and CDR2 FNYEAQ come from the germline V gene. The CDR3 DNA is TGTGCCAGCAGCAAACGGGAACAAGAGACCCAGTACTTC. Translated: CASSKREQETQYF.

The chain recombines TRBV27 with TRBJ2-1; 10 bases agree with TRBD1. The V gene's germline CDR1 is MNHEY and CDR2 SMNVEV (reference sequence). The CDR3 loop spans 14 amino acids. J was trimmed by 9 bases and V by 3 bases; bases with no gene match: 5. CDR3 sequence: CASSFRQGASEQFF. The CDR3 DNA is TGTGCCAGCAGTTTCAGACAGGGGGCATCTGAGCAGTTCTTC.

This clonotype was found many times. The V call is TRBV20-1, the J call TRBJ1-2; tentatively, D is TRBD1 (6 bases). This CDR3 is 14 amino acids long. CDR1 is DFQATT, CDR2 SNEGSKA, per germline (reference sequence). V lost 2 bases and J 7 bases, leaving 17 bases between the germline ends. The CDR3 region is CSARSGQPGLGYTF. The CDR3, as DNA: TGCAGTGCTAGATCCGGACAGCCGGGGCTTGGCTACACCTTC.

This clonotype has ten or more counts. The chain has TRBV6-1 and TRBJ1-1; D remains ambiguous. From germline, CDR1 is MNHNS and CDR2 SASEGT. The CDR3 length is 14 residues. The V end lost 5 bases, the J end lost 4 bases, and 14 bases lay between the germline ends. The DNA for the CDR3 is TGTGCCAGCAGTTACGGCCAGGTCGTCACTGAAGCTTTCTTT. This gives the protein CASSYGQVVTEAFF.

This clonotype was seen only a few times. The rearrangement uses TRBV9 and TRBJ1-4; 7 bases match TRBD1. Germline values: CDR1 SGDLS, CDR2 YYNGEE. V dropped 4 bases and J dropped 7; count of bases not matched to a gene: 10. The CDR3 is 15 residues long. In nucleotides, the CDR3 is TGTGCCAGCAGCCCAGCCCAGGGGGTCACTGAAAAACTGTTTTTT. Residues: CASSPAQGVTEKLFF.

Many counts were recorded for this clonotype. The chain links TRBV12-3 or TRBV12-4 to TRBJ2-1, with a weak D call TRBD2 (6 bases). Trimming cost V 5 bases and J 5 bases, with 16 bases left between them. This CDR3 is 15 amino acids long. The CDR3 region is CASSRLEVPNNEQFF. The DNA of the CDR3 is TGTGCCAGCAGTAGACTAGAGGTGCCGAACAATGAGCAGTTCTTC.

The table lists this clonotype with a few counts. This chain joins TRBV25-1 and TRBJ2-3, with D hard to call. With 1 base removed from V and 2 bases from J, the gap between germline ends came to 7 bases. From germline, CDR1 is MGHDK and CDR2 SYGVNS. CDR3 length: 14 residues. The CDR3 bases are TGTGCCAGCAGTGAATTTACCCTCACAGATACGCAGTATTTT. Translation gives CASSEFTLTDTQYF.

This chain links TRBV4-3 with TRBJ2-1; no reliable D call. V was shortened by 0 bases and J by 0 bases, with 9 bases between the two germline ends. The CDR3 runs 16 residues. Germline loops: CDR1 LGHNA, CDR2 YSLEER. In nucleotides, the CDR3 is TGCGCCAGCAGCCAAGAGGGTTTCCTCTCCTACAATGAGCAGTTCTTC. It is translated as CASSQEGFLSYNEQFF.

This clonotype was observed a few times. The chain joins TRBV6-1 to TRBJ2-1; 9 bases line up with TRBD1. The trim removed 6 bases at V and 0 bases at J, leaving 6 bases unmatched. The germline V gene encodes CDR1 MNHNS and CDR2 SASEGT. This CDR3 is built from 16 residues. DNA of the CDR3: TGTGCCAGCAGCGAAATGACAGGGGGCTCCTACAATGAGCAGTTCTTC. This encodes CASSEMTGGSYNEQFF.

This clonotype has a count of ten or more. The gene calls are TRBV28 and TRBJ2-1; 10 bases agree with TRBD2. CDR3 length: 17 residues. Germline-derived CDR1 and CDR2 are MDHEN and SYDVKM. V was pared by 4 bases and J by 0 bases, with 6 bases of the junction left unmatched. The CDR3 here is CASSSLSGRHSYNEQFF. In DNA form, the CDR3 reads TGTGCCAGCAGTTCCCTTAGCGGGAGGCACTCCTACAATGAGCAGTTCTTC.

Turning to this clonotype: A read error may explain this, as a much larger clone is one base away. The chain combines TRBV12-3 or TRBV12-4 with TRBJ1-2; 8 nucleotides agree with TRBD1. The CDR3 is made up of 13 amino acids. CDR3 sequence reads: CASSFGPDRGYAF. The CDR3 DNA sequence: TGTGCCAGCAGTTTCGGCCCTGACAGGGGCTACGCCTTC.

The table lists this clonotype with a few counts. The rearrangement uses TRBV15 and TRBJ1-1; no clear D. V was pared by 0 bases and J by 3 bases, with 14 bases between. Germline CDR1 and CDR2: LNHNV and YYDKDF (reference sequence). The length of the CDR3 is 16 residues. CDR3 sequence (DNA): TGTGCCACCAGCAGAGATCTTCCAGAGACTTACACTGAAGCTTTCTTT. Translated: CATSRDLPETYTEAFF.